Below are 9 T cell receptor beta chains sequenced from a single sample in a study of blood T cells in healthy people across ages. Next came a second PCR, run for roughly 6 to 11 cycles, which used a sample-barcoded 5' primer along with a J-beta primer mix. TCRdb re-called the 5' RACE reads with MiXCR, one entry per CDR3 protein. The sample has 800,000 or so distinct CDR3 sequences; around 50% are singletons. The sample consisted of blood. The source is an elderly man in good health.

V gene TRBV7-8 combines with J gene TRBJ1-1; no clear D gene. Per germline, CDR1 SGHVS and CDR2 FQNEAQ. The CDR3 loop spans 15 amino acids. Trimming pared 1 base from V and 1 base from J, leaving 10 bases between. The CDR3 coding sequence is TGTGCCAGCAGCTTAGGTACAGCCGCGAACACTGAAGCTTTCTTT. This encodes CASSLGTAANTEAFF.

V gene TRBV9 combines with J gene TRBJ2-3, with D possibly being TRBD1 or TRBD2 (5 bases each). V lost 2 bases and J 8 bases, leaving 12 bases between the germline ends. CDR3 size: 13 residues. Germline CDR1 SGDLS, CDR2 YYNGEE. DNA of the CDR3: TGTGCCAGCAGCGTTGGGACCCCCGGTACGCAGTATTTT. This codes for CASSVGTPGTQYF.

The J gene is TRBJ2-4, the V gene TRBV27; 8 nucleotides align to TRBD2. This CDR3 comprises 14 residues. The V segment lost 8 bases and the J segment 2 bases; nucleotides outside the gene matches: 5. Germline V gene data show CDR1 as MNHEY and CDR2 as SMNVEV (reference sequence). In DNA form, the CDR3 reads TGTGCCAGCGGGAGCGGGAGTACCAAAAACATTCAGTACTTC. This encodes CASGSGSTKNIQYF.

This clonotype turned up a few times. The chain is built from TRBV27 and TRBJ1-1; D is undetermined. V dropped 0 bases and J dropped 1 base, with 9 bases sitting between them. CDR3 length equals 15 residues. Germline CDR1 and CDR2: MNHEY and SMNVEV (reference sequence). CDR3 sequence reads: CASSLSPGSNTEAFF. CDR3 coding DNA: TGTGCCAGCAGTTTATCGCCCGGGTCGAACACTGAAGCTTTCTTT.

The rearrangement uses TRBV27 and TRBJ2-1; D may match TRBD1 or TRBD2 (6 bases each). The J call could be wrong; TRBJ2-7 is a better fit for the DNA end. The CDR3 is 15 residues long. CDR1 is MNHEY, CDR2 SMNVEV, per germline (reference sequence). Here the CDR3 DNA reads TGTGCCAGCAGGGCCCGGGGGCAATTTGGGAATGAGCAGTACTTC. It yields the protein CASRARGQFGNEQYF.

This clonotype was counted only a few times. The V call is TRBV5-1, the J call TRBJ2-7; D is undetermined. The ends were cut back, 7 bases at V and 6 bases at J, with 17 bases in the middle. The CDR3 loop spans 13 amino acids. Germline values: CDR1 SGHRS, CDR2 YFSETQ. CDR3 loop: CASSSLQSPEQYF. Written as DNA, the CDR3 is TGCGCCAGCTCTTCTCTACAGTCTCCCGAGCAGTACTTC.

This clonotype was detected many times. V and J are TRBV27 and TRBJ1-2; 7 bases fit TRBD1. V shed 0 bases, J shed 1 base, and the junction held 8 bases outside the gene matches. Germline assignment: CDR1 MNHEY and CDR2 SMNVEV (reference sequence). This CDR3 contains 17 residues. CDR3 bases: TGTGCCAGCAGTTTATCAATTGTGCCAGGGGGTAACTATGGCTACACCTTC. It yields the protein CASSLSIVPGGNYGYTF.

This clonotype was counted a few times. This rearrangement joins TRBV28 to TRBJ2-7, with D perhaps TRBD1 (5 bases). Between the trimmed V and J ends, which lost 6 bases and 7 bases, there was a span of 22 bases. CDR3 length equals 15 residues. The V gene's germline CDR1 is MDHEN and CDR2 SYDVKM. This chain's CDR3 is CASSPRQITTMEQYF. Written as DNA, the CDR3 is TGTGCCAGCAGCCCACGACAGATAACTACGATGGAGCAGTACTTC.

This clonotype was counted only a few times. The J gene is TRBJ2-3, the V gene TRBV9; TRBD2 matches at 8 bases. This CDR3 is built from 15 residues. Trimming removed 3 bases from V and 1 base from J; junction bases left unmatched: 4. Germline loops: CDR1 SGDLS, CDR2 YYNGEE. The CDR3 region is CASSGGTSGTDTQYF. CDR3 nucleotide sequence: TGTGCCAGCAGCGGCGGGACTAGTGGCACAGATACGCAGTATTTT. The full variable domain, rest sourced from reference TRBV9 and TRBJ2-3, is DSGVTQTPKHLITATGQRVTLRCSPRSGDLSVYWYQQSLDQGLQFLIQYYNGEERAKGNILERFSAQQFPDLHSELNLSSLELGDSALYFCASSGGTSGTDTQYFGPGTRLTVL.